This TCR beta chain stems from a study of Ad26.COV2.S vaccination and SARS-CoV-2 variants (dated by TCRdb to the early 2020s). As for the study more broadly: Donors in the vaccine arm were drawn from COV1001, a multicentre, randomized, double-blind, placebo-controlled phase I-IIa trial testing Ad26.COV2.S in healthy adults. Investigators remained blinded to trial group allocation during experiments and outcome assessment. Dosing of Ad26.COV2.S was intramuscular, at either 5x10^10 or 1x10^11 viral particles, delivered as one shot or as two shots spaced 56 days apart. Participants in the trial were split at random into five groups of five each, receiving low-dose or high-dose Ad26.COV2.S once or twice, or else placebo on both occasions. A total of roughly 32 samples were included in the TCR-sequenced set, comprising roughly 20 Ad26.COV2.S vaccine recipients, 5 placebo recipients and 8 SARS-CoV-2 convalescent individuals. TCRbeta repertoire sequencing was used to assess the specificity and breadth of SARS-CoV-2-reactive T cell receptors after Ad26.COV2.S vaccination. The full study reports these points: The study lacked the statistical power to compare responses across vaccine doses or regimens. After vaccination, substantial breadth of spike-specific CD8+ and CD4+ T cell responses was reported. According to the authors, total T cell responses may have been underestimated by the TCR breadth and depth analyses. Vaccine and placebo recipients had comparable non-spike TCR breadth, which fits with the vaccine containing only spike. Ad26.COV2.S recipients had higher spike-specific TCR breadth than placebo recipients (P = 0.0014).

The intended sense of this specimen's treatment or condition label: roughly 20 received Ad26.COV2.S at low or high dose, single or two shots; 5 received placebo; per-sample allocation not given. For vaccine and placebo recipients, repertoires were sequenced using samples collected on day 63 after the first injection. Cohort 1b enrolled about two dozen adults aged 18-55 years at a single site in Boston, USA, between 29 July and 7 August 2020. As a vaccine, Ad26.COV2.S was a replication-incompetent adenovirus type 26 vector that expressed a prefusion-stabilized SARS-CoV-2 spike protein derived from the original Wuhan strain. TCRbeta CDR3 regions were sequenced with the immunoSEQ Assay. After extraction, genomic DNA underwent amplification by bias-controlled multiplex PCR, followed by high-throughput sequencing. In the source study's methods: To quantify the absolute abundance of every unique TCRbeta CDR3 region, sequences were collapsed and filtered. Usable DNA was measured by amplifying reference genes present in all nucleated cells, and TCRbeta template counts were normalized to that usable DNA to estimate T cell fraction. Repertoire TCRs were annotated as SARS-CoV-2-specific when V gene, CDR3 amino acid sequence and J gene were exactly matched to a known reactive TCR set. MIRA supplied the reference SARS-CoV-2 TCR set, which was filtered for enrichment in COVID-19-positive ImmuneCODE repertoires so that public or cross-reactive TCRs were removed. Using the MIRA antigens, annotated TCRs were further analysed by specific ORF or by position within an ORF. Breadth was defined as annotated unique rearrangements over total unique productive rearrangements; depth was the summed frequency of those rearrangements. Group comparisons of TCR breadth used two-sided Wilcoxon rank-sum tests. Sourced from immuneACCESS, this table was stored by TCRdb with only in-frame sequences that have V and J called. A share of the clones is absent; for the studies checked, an unresolved V gene accounts for under half, and the remainder has no known explanation. That table is the source of V, J and clone size, and D and trimming were worked out from the DNA. The sample has about 400,000 clones on record, roughly 80% of them singletons. The top ten constitute almost 7.5% of the sample.

A word on this clone: Its antigen is currently not known. No per-base quality is available; no much larger clone lies one base away.

The germline V gene (reference sequence) specifies SEHNR as CDR1 and FQNEAQ as CDR2. Trimming takes 5 bases from V and 6 bases from J, and the germline ends sit 11 bases apart. The CDR3 goes from the cysteine to the phenylalanine over 13 residues. Only the CDR3 DNA stays, 39 bases, in frame from base 1. This TCR came from a person between 18 and 59 years old who received the Ad26.COV2.S COVID-19 vaccine or a placebo. The sample in question was peripheral blood, obtained in a trial of Ad26.COV2.S vaccine versus placebo. The chain uses TRBV7-9 and TRBJ2-1; confidence is insufficient to name the D gene. The sequence in DNA is TGTGCCAGCAGCGCTAGTACAGCCAATGAGCAGTTCTTC. Its translation is CASSASTANEQFF.